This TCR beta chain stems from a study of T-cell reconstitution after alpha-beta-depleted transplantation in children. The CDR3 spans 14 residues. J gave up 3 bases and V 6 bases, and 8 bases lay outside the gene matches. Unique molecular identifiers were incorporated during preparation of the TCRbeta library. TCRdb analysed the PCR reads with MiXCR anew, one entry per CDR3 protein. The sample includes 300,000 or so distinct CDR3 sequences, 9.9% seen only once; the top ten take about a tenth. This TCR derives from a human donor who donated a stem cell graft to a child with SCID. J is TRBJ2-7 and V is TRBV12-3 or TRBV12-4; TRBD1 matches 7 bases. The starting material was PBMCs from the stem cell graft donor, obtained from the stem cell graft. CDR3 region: CASSLTGQHYEQYF. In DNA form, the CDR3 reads TGTGCCAGCAGCCTTACGGGACAGCACTACGAGCAGTACTTC.